This T cell receptor (beta chain) was found in a study of cytomegalovirus exposure and HLA in healthy donors. Study information: HLA-typed donors were the source of roughly 80 million unique TCRs held in an early data release. Study findings and constraints: Specificity of a few CMV-associated chains for CMV antigens was verified in vitro.

This clone appeared a few times. Its specificity is not known. The primer mix had 60 Vbeta and 13 Jbeta primers. Libraries were prepared by immunoSEQ multiplex PCR; TCRdb keeps only in-frame clonotypes and omits some of them. Of hundreds of thousands of clones listed, around 85% are singletons. This CDR3 spans 12 amino acids. The V gene lost 1 base and the J gene lost 3 bases, with 3 bases spanning the gap. Germline-derived CDR1 and CDR2 are MNHNS and SASEGT. The TCR sequence derives from a girl aged 2-10 years in good health and CMV-seronegative. The chain joins TRBV6-1 to TRBJ1-1; D gene ambiguous. Sequencing was performed on PBMCs. The CDR3 nucleotides are TGTGCCAGCAGTGAAGGGCACACTGAAGCTTTCTTT. Translation gives CASSEGHTEAFF.